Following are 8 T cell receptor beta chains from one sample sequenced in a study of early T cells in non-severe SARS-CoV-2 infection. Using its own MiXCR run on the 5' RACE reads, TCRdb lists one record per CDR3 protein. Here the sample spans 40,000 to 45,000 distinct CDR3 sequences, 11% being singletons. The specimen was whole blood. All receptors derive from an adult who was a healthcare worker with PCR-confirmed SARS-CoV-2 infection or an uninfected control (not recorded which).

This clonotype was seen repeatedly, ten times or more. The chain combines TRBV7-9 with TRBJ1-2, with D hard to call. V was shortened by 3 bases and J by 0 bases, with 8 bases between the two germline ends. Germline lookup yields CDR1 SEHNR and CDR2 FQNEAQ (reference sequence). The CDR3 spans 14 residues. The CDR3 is CASSFETANYGYTF. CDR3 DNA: TGTGCCAGCAGCTTCGAAACCGCTAACTATGGCTACACCTTC.

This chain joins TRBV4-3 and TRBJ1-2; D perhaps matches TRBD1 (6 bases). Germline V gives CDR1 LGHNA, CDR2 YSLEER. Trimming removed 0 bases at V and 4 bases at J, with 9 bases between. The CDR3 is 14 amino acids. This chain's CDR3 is CASSQDGQLYGYTF. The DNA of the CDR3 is TGCGCCAGCAGCCAAGATGGACAGCTCTATGGCTACACCTTC.

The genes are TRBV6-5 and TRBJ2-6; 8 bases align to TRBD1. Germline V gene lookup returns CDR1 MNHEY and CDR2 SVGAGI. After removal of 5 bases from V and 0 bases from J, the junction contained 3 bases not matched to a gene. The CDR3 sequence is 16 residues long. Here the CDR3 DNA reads TGTGCCAGCAGTACCGACAGGGGCTCTGGGGCCAACGTCCTGACTTTC. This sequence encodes CASSTDRGSGANVLTF.

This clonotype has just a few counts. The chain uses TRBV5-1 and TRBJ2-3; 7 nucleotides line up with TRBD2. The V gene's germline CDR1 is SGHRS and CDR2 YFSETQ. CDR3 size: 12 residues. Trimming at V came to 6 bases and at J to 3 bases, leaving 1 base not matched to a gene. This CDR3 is CASNGGTDTQYF. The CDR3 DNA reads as TGCGCCAGCAACGGGGGGACAGATACGCAGTATTTT. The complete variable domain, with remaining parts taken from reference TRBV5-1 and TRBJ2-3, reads KAGVTQTPRYLIKTRGQQVTLSCSPISGHRSVSWYQQTPGQGLQFLFEYFSETQRNKGNFPGRFSGRQFSNSRSEMNVSTLELGDSALYLCASNGGTDTQYFGPGTRLTVL.

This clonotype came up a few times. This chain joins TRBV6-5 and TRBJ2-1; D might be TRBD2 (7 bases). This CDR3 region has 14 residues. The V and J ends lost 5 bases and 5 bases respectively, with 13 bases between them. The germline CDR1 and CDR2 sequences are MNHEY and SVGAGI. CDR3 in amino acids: CASSRGGENNEQFF. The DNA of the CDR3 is TGTGCCAGCAGTCGCGGGGGCGAGAACAATGAGCAGTTCTTC.

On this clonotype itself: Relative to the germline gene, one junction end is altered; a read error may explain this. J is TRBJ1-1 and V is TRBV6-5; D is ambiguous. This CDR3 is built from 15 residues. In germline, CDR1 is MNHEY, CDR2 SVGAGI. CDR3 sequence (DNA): TGTGCCAGCAGTTACGAGGTCAGCCCTAACACTAAAGCTTTCTTT. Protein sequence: CASSYEVSPNTKAFF.

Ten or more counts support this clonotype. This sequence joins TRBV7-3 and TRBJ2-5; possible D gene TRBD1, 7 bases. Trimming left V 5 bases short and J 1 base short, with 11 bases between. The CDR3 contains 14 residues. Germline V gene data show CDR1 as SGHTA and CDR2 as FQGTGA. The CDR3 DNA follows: TGTGCCAGCAGCGCCCAGGGGGGCCAAGAGACCCAGTACTTC. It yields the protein CASSAQGGQETQYF.

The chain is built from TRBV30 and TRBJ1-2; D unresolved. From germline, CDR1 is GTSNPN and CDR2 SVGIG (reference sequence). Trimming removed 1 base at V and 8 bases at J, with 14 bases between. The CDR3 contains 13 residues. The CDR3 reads CAWSARRGIGYTF. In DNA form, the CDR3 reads TGTGCCTGGAGTGCGCGGCGGGGAATCGGCTACACCTTC.